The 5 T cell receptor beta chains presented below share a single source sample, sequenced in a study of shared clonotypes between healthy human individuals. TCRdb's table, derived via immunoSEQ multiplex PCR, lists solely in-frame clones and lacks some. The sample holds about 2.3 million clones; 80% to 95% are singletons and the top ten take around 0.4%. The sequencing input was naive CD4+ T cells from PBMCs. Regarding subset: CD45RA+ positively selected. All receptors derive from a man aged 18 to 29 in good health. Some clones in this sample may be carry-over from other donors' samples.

The CDR3 nucleotides are TGTGCCAGCAGTTTAGGAGTGGGTGGCAGGGGGGTTTCAGAGACCCAGTACTTC. Amino acids: CASSLGVGGRGVSETQYF. The chain couples TRBV27 to TRBJ2-5, with D perhaps matching TRBD1 (7 bases). The germline V gene encodes CDR1 MNHEY and CDR2 SMNVEV (reference sequence). The CDR3 loop spans 18 amino acids. Trimming removed 2 bases from V and 4 bases from J, with 23 bases in between.

The CDR3 sequence is CASSPPWLAGNYEQYF. The CDR3 nucleotides read TGTGCCAGCAGCCCTCCCTGGCTAGCGGGAAACTACGAGCAGTACTTC. The chain links TRBV5-5 to TRBJ2-7, with TRBD2 matching 9 bases. J lost 3 bases, V lost 4 bases, and 11 bases had no gene match. The CDR3 has 16 residues. CDR1 and CDR2 from the germline V gene are SGHKS and YYEKEE (reference sequence).

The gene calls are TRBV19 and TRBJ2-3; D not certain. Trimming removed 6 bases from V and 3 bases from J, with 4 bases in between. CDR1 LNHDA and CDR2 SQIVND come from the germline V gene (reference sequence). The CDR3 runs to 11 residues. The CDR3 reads CASSLTDTQYF. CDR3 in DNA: TGTGCCAGTAGCCTTACAGATACGCAGTATTTT.

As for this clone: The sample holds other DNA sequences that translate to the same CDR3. This CDR3 is CASSQGQGRTEAFF. The CDR3 DNA reads TGCGCCAGCAGCCAAGGCCAGGGCAGGACTGAAGCTTTCTTT. V gene TRBV4-1 combines with J gene TRBJ1-1; perhaps TRBD1 as D (5 bases). Germline-derived CDR1 and CDR2 are MGHRA and YSYEKL. The CDR3 runs to 14 residues. V lost 1 base to trimming and J lost 5 bases, with 11 bases between them.

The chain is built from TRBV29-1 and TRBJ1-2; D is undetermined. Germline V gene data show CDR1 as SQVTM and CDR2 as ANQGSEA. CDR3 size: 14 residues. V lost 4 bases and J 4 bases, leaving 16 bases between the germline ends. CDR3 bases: TGCAGCGTTGGAGGCAAGTTCTTAGCCTATGGCTACACCTTC. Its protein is CSVGGKFLAYGYTF.